The 5 T cell receptor beta chains below all came from one sample that was sequenced in a study of blood T cell repertoires in COVID-19. Data came from immunoSEQ multiplex PCR; TCRdb stores just in-frame clones and leaves some out. The data hold some 150,000 clones, with roughly four fifths observed a single time. Sequenced sample: peripheral blood. These receptors were collected from a human donor in a cohort sampled during active COVID-19.

The sample holds many counts of this clone. Here the CDR3 reads CARTKMCQPQHF. In nucleotides, the CDR3 is TGTGCCAGAACTAAAATGTGTCAGCCCCAGCATTTT. The chain employs TRBV19 and TRBJ1-5; D remains ambiguous. Germline V gene data show CDR1 as LNHDA and CDR2 as SQIVND (reference sequence). The CDR3 runs to 12 residues. Trimming removed 9 bases at V and 6 bases at J, with 12 bases between.

The chain is built from TRBV7-2 and TRBJ1-6; TRBD1 matches 7 bases. The CDR3 contains 14 residues. The V gene end was trimmed by 5 bases and the J gene end by 7 bases; junction bases not matched to a gene: 5. Germline loops: CDR1 SGHTA, CDR2 FQGNSA. Here the CDR3 reads CASSVDRVNSPLHF. In nucleotides, the CDR3 is TGTGCCAGCAGCGTAGACAGGGTCAATTCACCCCTCCACTTT. Full variable domain (remainder filled in from reference TRBV7-2 and TRBJ1-6): GAGVSQSPSNKVTEKGKDVELRCDPISGHTALYWYRQSLGQGLEFLIYFQGNSAPDKSGLPSDRFSAERTGGSVSTLTIQRTQQEDSAVYLCASSVDRVNSPLHFGNGTRLTVT.

This clone was counted once. The chain uses TRBV28 and TRBJ2-2; D is possibly TRBD1 (5 bases). Trimming took 7 bases from V and 4 from J, leaving 10 bases between them. This CDR3 contains 13 residues. Germline V lookup: CDR1 MDHEN, CDR2 SYDVKM. CDR3 in DNA: TGTGCCAGCAACCAGGGTGCCACCGGGGAGCTGTTTTTT. Its protein product is CASNQGATGELFF.

This clone was counted only a few times. The genes are TRBV4-1 and TRBJ1-5; TRBD1 might be the D (5 bases). Trimming cost V 0 bases and J 2 bases, with 20 bases left between them. Germline CDR1 MGHRA, CDR2 YSYEKL. This CDR3 region has 19 residues. The CDR3 sequence: CASSQELFRVRLGNQPQHF. The CDR3 region has the DNA TGCGCCAGCAGCCAAGAGTTGTTCAGGGTCCGGCTCGGCAATCAGCCCCAGCATTTT.

The J gene is TRBJ1-2, the V gene TRBV28; 9 bases map to TRBD1. The CDR3 runs to 13 residues. The germline gives CDR1 MDHEN, CDR2 SYDVKM. The ends lost 10 bases at V and 11 bases at J; junction bases unmatched: 14. The CDR3 sequence is CATYPGQGEGYTF. For the CDR3, the DNA is TGTGCCACGTACCCGGGACAGGGTGAGGGTTACACCTTC.